This TCR beta chain was retrieved from a study of neurological immune-mediated disorders. Study as a whole: Among the 35 or so patients with multiple sclerosis, some 31 were relapsing-remitting, while 3 were secondary progressive. Overall study findings and caveats: No sharing of CDR3 amino acid sequences was observed among expanded clones across subjects, suggesting private repertoires in all groups.

Many counts were recorded for this clonotype. Its antigen is undetermined. The length of the CDR3 is 15 residues. V lost 5 bases, J lost 4 bases, and 17 bases lay in between. Germline CDR1 is SGHAT and CDR2 is FQNNGV. Every sequencing run produced over 180 million TCR-beta sequences that came from 15-18 subjects. TCRdb re-analysed the 5' RACE reads in MiXCR, keeping a single row per CDR3 protein. The profile shows 55,000 to 75,000 distinct CDR3 sequences, 2% to 3% of them singletons. The chain carries TRBV11-2 and TRBJ1-2; tentatively, D is TRBD1 (5 bases). Source material: PBMCs. The receptor was isolated from a man aged 45-60 years with multiple sclerosis. The CDR3 sequence: CASSTSGDSLYGYTF. For the CDR3, the DNA is TGTGCCAGCAGCACCTCCGGGGACTCCCTCTATGGCTACACCTTC.